The 31 T cell receptor beta chains presented below share a single source sample, sequenced in a study of T cell responses to AZD1222 COVID-19 vaccine. The method was immunoSEQ multiplex PCR; TCRdb's version includes in-frame clones alone and lacks a portion of them. The data hold 120,000 to 150,000 clones, with about 91% observed a single time. This specimen was peripheral blood, taken on day 0 of MenACWY control vaccination. The receptor source for this set is an adult in good health.

CDR3 loop: CATSTTAGDKDGEQYF. CDR3 DNA: TGTGCCACCAGCACCACCGCCGGGGACAAGGACGGCGAGCAGTACTTC. V and J are TRBV24-1 and TRBJ2-7; TRBD1 might be the D (6 bases). Per the germline V gene, CDR1 is KGHDR and CDR2 is SFDVKD. Trimming removed 7 bases at V and 6 bases at J, with 24 bases between. The CDR3 loop spans 16 amino acids.

The chain uses TRBV6-2 or TRBV6-3 and TRBJ1-1; D not resolved. The V and J ends lost 2 bases and 4 bases respectively, with 5 bases between them. CDR1 and CDR2 (germline): MNHEY, SVGEGT. The CDR3 runs 12 residues. The CDR3 bases are TGTGCCAGCAGTTACAGGCCCACTGAAGCTTTCTTT. Encoded protein: CASSYRPTEAFF.

As regards this clone: Compared with germline, one end of the junction differs, possibly owing to a read error. The V call is TRBV12-3 or TRBV12-4, the J call TRBJ2-3; 12 nucleotides agree with TRBD2. This CDR3 is built from 12 residues. In nucleotides, the CDR3 is TGTGCCAGCATCTCGACTAGCGGGAGTTCGAATTTT. This codes for CASISTSGSSNF.

V usage is TRBV6-4 and J usage is TRBJ1-1; D unresolved. The CDR3 covers 13 residues. The V end lost 7 bases, the J end lost 3 bases, and 12 bases lay between the germline ends. From germline, CDR1 is MRHNA and CDR2 SNTAGT. The CDR3 DNA follows: TGTGCCAGCAAAAGGCAGTTAGACACTGAAGCTTTCTTT. Translated: CASKRQLDTEAFF.

The V call is TRBV5-5, the J call TRBJ2-3; 8 bases match TRBD2. Germline-derived CDR1 and CDR2 are SGHKS and YYEKEE (reference sequence). V was pared by 4 bases and J by 4 bases, with 8 bases of the junction left unmatched. The CDR3 length is 15 residues. CDR3 sequence reads: CASSVSGVAADTQYF. The DNA for the CDR3 is TGTGCCAGCAGCGTTAGCGGGGTAGCTGCAGATACGCAGTATTTT.

The gene calls are TRBV5-4 and TRBJ1-1; 7 bases map to TRBD1. The ends lost 4 bases at V and 1 base at J; junction bases unmatched: 7. The CDR3 consists of 15 residues. CDR1 and CDR2 from the germline V gene are SGHNT and YYREEE (reference sequence). DNA for the CDR3: TGTGCCAGCAGCGAGACAGGGAGGGGGAACACTGAAGCTTTCTTT. Its translation is CASSETGRGNTEAFF.

The V and J genes are TRBV2 and TRBJ2-5; D not certain. Trimming shortened V by 1 base and J by 1 base, and 7 bases separated the two germline ends. Germline V gives CDR1 SNHLY, CDR2 FYNNEI. This CDR3 has 14 amino acids. CDR3: CASSEGTGQETQYF. DNA of the CDR3: TGTGCCAGCAGTGAAGGGACGGGCCAAGAGACCCAGTACTTC.

The chain joins TRBV24-1 to TRBJ1-2, with 8 positions matching TRBD1. The CDR3 totals 14 residues. V shed 6 bases and J 8 bases; nucleotides not matched to a gene: 10. Looked up from germline, CDR1 is KGHDR and CDR2 is SFDVKD. The CDR3 sequence is CATSRTGTGGGYTF. The CDR3 nucleotides are TGTGCCACCAGTAGGACCGGGACAGGCGGCGGCTACACCTTC.

The genes are TRBV7-6 and TRBJ1-1; the D gene is possibly TRBD1 (5 bases). V gave up 9 bases and J gave up 0 bases, with 20 bases separating them. The CDR3 is 16 amino acids. Looked up from germline, CDR1 is SGHVS and CDR2 is FNYEAQ. The CDR3, as DNA: TGTGCCAGTGGGAGTAGGGTTGCGGACATGAACACTGAAGCTTTCTTT. Encoded protein: CASGSRVADMNTEAFF.

The chain recombines TRBV20-1 with TRBJ1-4; the D is unclear. This CDR3 is built from 11 residues. V lost 3 bases and J lost 7, with 6 bases in between. Germline assignment: CDR1 DFQATT and CDR2 SNEGSKA (reference sequence). The CDR3 region has the DNA TGCAGTGCTAGTTACGGTGAAAAACTGTTTTTT. As protein: CSASYGEKLFF.

This clone was seen a few times. The chain recombines TRBV7-2 with TRBJ1-4, with D unclear. The CDR3 has 13 residues. V was clipped by 2 bases and J by 7 bases, with 8 bases between them. Per the germline V gene, CDR1 is SGHTA and CDR2 is FQGNSA. Written as DNA, the CDR3 is TGTGCCAGCAGCTTAAGACGCAGTGAAAAACTGTTTTTT. This translates into CASSLRRSEKLFF.

This chain uses TRBV30 with TRBJ1-3; possible D gene TRBD1, 5 bases. Germline values: CDR1 GTSNPN, CDR2 SVGIG (reference sequence). V was pared by 5 bases and J by 7 bases, with 15 bases between. The length of the CDR3 is 13 residues. This CDR3 reads CAWAGGARNTIYF. The CDR3 DNA reads TGTGCCTGGGCCGGAGGGGCGAGGAACACCATATATTTT.

The rearrangement links TRBV7-8 to TRBJ2-4; 12 positions agree with TRBD2. Germline V gene sequence: CDR1 SGHVS, CDR2 FQNEAQ. J gave up 2 bases and V 3 bases, and 2 bases lay outside the gene matches. This CDR3 comprises 16 residues. The chain's CDR3 is CASSFTSGRSKNIQYF. The CDR3 DNA reads TGTGCCAGCAGCTTCACTAGCGGGAGGTCCAAAAACATTCAGTACTTC.

The chain joins TRBV7-3 to TRBJ1-1; D is uncertain. This CDR3 region has 14 residues. Germline V gives CDR1 SGHTA, CDR2 FQGTGA. V shed 2 bases and J shed 6 bases, with 13 bases lying between them. As DNA, the CDR3 is TGTGCCAGCAGCTTACTCCCCAACGGGGCTGAAGCTTTCTTT. This gives the protein CASSLLPNGAEAFF.

The CDR3 nucleotides are TGTGCCAGCAGCCGCGGTGGGGGGGGAGAGACTGAAGCTTTCTTT. Translated, it gives CASSRGGGGETEAFF. The chain has TRBV3-1 (or the pseudogene TRBV3-2) and TRBJ1-1; a weak D match, TRBD1 (5 bases). The CDR3 sequence is 15 residues long. Trimming pared 4 bases from V and 5 bases from J, leaving 17 bases between. Germline loops: CDR1 LGHDT, CDR2 YNNKEL (reference sequence).

The CDR3 DNA reads TGTGCCAGCTCAAAGACCAGAACTGAAGCTTTCTTT. Translation: CASSKTRTEAFF. The chain recombines TRBV18 with TRBJ1-1; D unresolved. The CDR3 totals 12 residues. V lost 5 bases and J lost 5, with 9 bases in between. The germline gives CDR1 KGHSH, CDR2 LQKENI.

V and J are TRBV12-5 and TRBJ1-1; D is uncertain. The V and J ends lost 9 bases and 3 bases respectively, with 11 bases between them. Germline V lookup: CDR1 LGHNT, CDR2 FRNRAP. The CDR3 sequence is 12 residues long. The CDR3 protein is CASRMAHTEAFF. The CDR3 nucleotides are TGTGCTAGCCGGATGGCGCACACTGAAGCTTTCTTT.

This clone was seen just once. J is TRBJ2-7 and V is TRBV11-2; 8 positions match TRBD1. The germline gives CDR1 SGHAT, CDR2 FQNNGV. The V segment lost 1 base and the J segment 9 bases; nucleotides outside the gene matches: 5. There are 13 residues in the CDR3. DNA of the CDR3: TGTGCCAGCAGCTTAGCCGGACAGGGCGCGCAGTACTTC. Translating gives CASSLAGQGAQYF.

The CDR3 region has the DNA TGTGCCAGCAGCTTAGGACCGGGGCACACTGAAGCTTTCTTT. It codes for CASSLGPGHTEAFF. The genes are TRBV7-8 and TRBJ1-1, with D possibly matching TRBD1 (5 bases). V lost 1 base, J lost 3 bases, and 9 bases lay in between. CDR3 length: 14 amino acids. Per germline, CDR1 SGHVS and CDR2 FQNEAQ.

The chain couples TRBV19 to TRBJ2-2; D is undetermined. The V gene lost 3 bases and the J gene lost 1 base, with 9 bases spanning the gap. The CDR3 contains 15 residues. Germline values: CDR1 LNHDA, CDR2 SQIVND (reference sequence). Written as DNA, the CDR3 is TGTGCCAGTAGTATCGTGAGGATGAACACCGGGGAGCTGTTTTTT. Amino acids: CASSIVRMNTGELFF.

The table lists this clone with a count of one. The chain uses TRBV6-1 and TRBJ1-6, with D perhaps matching TRBD1 (5 bases). Germline CDR1 is MNHNS and CDR2 is SASEGT. The CDR3 totals 20 residues. Between the trimmed V and J ends, which lost 0 bases and 0 bases, there was a span of 18 bases. Here the CDR3 reads CASSEARWGPLSSYNSPLHF. The DNA for the CDR3 is TGTGCCAGCAGTGAAGCGCGATGGGGCCCATTAAGCTCCTATAATTCACCCCTCCACTTT.

This chain links TRBV19 with TRBJ1-2, with D unclear. Trimming took 5 bases from V and 8 from J, leaving 18 bases between them. From germline, CDR1 is LNHDA and CDR2 SQIVND (reference sequence). The CDR3 is 14 amino acids. The CDR3 nucleotides are TGTGCCAGTAGTGACCAGGCATCTCTCCGAGGCTACACCTTC. Protein product: CASSDQASLRGYTF. The whole variable domain, filled in from reference TRBV19 and TRBJ1-2, reads DGGITQSPKYLFRKEGQNVTLSCEQNLNHDAMYWYRQDPGQGLRLIYYSQIVNDFQKGDIAEGYSVSREKKESFPLTVTSAQKNPTAFYLCASSDQASLRGYTFGSGTRLTVV.

This rearrangement joins TRBV6-6 to TRBJ1-1; 9 nucleotides match TRBD1. The CDR3 contains 16 residues. Germline assignment: CDR1 MNHNY and CDR2 SVGAGI (reference sequence). V trimming: 7 bases; J trimming: 4 bases; junction bases outside the gene matches: 13. The CDR3 reads CASTRTGGDFGTEAFF. As DNA, the CDR3 is TGTGCCAGCACTCGCACAGGGGGCGATTTCGGCACTGAAGCTTTCTTT.

In this sample, this clone turned up once. This rearrangement joins TRBV15 to TRBJ2-1, with 12 bases matching TRBD1. There are 16 residues in the CDR3. Germline loops: CDR1 LNHNV, CDR2 YYDKDF (reference sequence). J was trimmed by 7 bases and V by 1 base; bases with no gene match: 5. The CDR3 reads CATSRAGQGARNEQFF. DNA of the CDR3: TGTGCCACCAGCAGAGCGGGACAGGGGGCTCGAAATGAGCAGTTCTTC.

Turning to this clone: Distinct nucleotide sequences in the sample also encode this CDR3. This chain connects TRBV7-2 to TRBJ2-7, with D unresolved. CDR1 is SGHTA, CDR2 FQGNSA, per germline. Trimming shortened V by 3 bases and J by 2 bases, and 8 bases separated the two germline ends. This CDR3 spans 13 amino acids. CDR3 in DNA: TGTGCCAGCAGCTTGGACCATCCCTACGAGCAGTACTTC. Its protein product is CASSLDHPYEQYF.

The chain is built from TRBV29-1 and TRBJ2-7, with D perhaps given as TRBD1 or TRBD2 (5 bases each). The CDR3 is made up of 13 amino acids. From germline, CDR1 is SQVTM and CDR2 ANQGSEA. V shed 7 bases and J shed 3 bases, with 16 bases lying between them. The CDR3 DNA is TGCAGCGCCTGGGGGACGGACCACTACGAGCAGTACTTC. Encoded protein: CSAWGTDHYEQYF.

The rearrangement uses TRBV5-1 and TRBJ2-7, with 8 bases matching TRBD2. This CDR3 contains 16 residues. In germline, CDR1 is SGHRS, CDR2 YFSETQ. The V and J ends lost 0 bases and 2 bases, in that order; junction bases with no gene match: 7. The CDR3 DNA reads TGCGCCAGCAGCTTGGGGGGCGGGAGGATAACCTACGAGCAGTACTTC. It is translated as CASSLGGGRITYEQYF. Based on the CDR3 plus reference TRBV5-1 and TRBJ2-7, the full variable domain is KAGVTQTPRYLIKTRGQQVTLSCSPISGHRSVSWYQQTPGQGLQFLFEYFSETQRNKGNFPGRFSGRQFSNSRSEMNVSTLELGDSALYLCASSLGGGRITYEQYFGPGTRLTVT.

J is TRBJ1-1 and V is TRBV5-6; TRBD1 is a possible D gene (5 bases). The CDR3 loop spans 13 amino acids. From germline, CDR1 is SGHDT and CDR2 YYEEEE. The ends were cut back, 2 bases at V and 7 bases at J, with 12 bases in the middle. Written as DNA, the CDR3 is TGTGCCAGCAGCTTCTGGGGCGGGGATGAAGCTTTCTTT. Protein: CASSFWGGDEAFF. Complete variable domain (other parts from reference TRBV5-6 and TRBJ1-1): DAGVTQSPTHLIKTRGQQVTLRCSPKSGHDTVSWYQQALGQGPQFIFQYYEEEERQRGNFPDRFSGHQFPNYSSELNVNALLLGDSALYLCASSFWGGDEAFFGQGTRLTVV.

The chain is built from TRBV6-2 or TRBV6-3 and TRBJ2-3, with 7 nucleotides matching TRBD2. This CDR3 is built from 14 residues. From germline, CDR1 is MNHEY and CDR2 SVGEGT. Trimming took 2 bases from V and 4 from J; bases not matched to a gene: 3. This CDR3 reads CASSYPGLADTQYF. CDR3 bases: TGTGCCAGCAGTTACCCAGGACTAGCAGATACGCAGTATTTT.

The J gene is TRBJ1-2, the V gene TRBV5-1, with 8 bases lining up with TRBD1. This CDR3 region has 18 residues. The V gene end was trimmed by 0 bases and the J gene end by 3 bases; junction bases not matched to a gene: 13. CDR1 is SGHRS, CDR2 YFSETQ, per germline. The chain's CDR3 is CASSLGAQGAQNDYGYTF. CDR3 DNA: TGCGCCAGCAGCTTGGGAGCCCAGGGGGCGCAGAATGACTATGGCTACACCTTC.

The chain joins TRBV7-2 to TRBJ2-3, with 7 bases matching TRBD2. The CDR3 totals 16 residues. CDR1 is SGHTA, CDR2 FQGNSA, per germline. J lost 6 bases, V lost 1 base, and 10 bases had no gene match. CDR3 nucleotides: TGTGCCAGCAGCTTAGGCCTAGCGGTCCGCGGGGATACGCAGTATTTT. Protein: CASSLGLAVRGDTQYF.